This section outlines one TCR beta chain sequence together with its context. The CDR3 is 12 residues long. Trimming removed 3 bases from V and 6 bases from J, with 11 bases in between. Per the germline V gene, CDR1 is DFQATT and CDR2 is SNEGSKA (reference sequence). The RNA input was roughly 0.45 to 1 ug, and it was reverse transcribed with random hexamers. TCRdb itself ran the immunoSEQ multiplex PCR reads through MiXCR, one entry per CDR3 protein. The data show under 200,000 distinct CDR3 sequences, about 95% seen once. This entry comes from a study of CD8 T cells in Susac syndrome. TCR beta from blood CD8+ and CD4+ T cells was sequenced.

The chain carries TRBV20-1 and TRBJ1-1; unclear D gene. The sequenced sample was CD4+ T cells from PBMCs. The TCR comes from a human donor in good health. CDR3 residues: CSASYNSAEAFF. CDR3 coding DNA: TGCAGTGCTAGTTATAACTCAGCTGAAGCTTTCTTT.